Below, 6 T cell receptor beta chains from the same sample are listed, as sequenced in a study of radiotherapy plus CTLA-4 blockade in lung cancer. Repertoires were generated with immunoSEQ multiplex PCR, while TCRdb's copy carries only in-frame clones and drops some. The table has approximately 76,000 clones, 78% seen once. Specimen: peripheral blood, collected from a patient treated with radiotherapy plus ipilimumab. These receptors all come from a human donor with non-small cell lung cancer who had a partial response to radiotherapy plus ipilimumab. Some clones in this sample may be carry-over from other donors' samples.

This chain links TRBV28 with TRBJ2-4; 9 bases fit TRBD1. The CDR3 totals 18 residues. The V segment lost 4 bases and the J segment 4 bases; nucleotides outside the gene matches: 14. The V gene's germline CDR1 is MDHEN and CDR2 SYDVKM. The CDR3 is CASSSLRRPGTGKNIQYF. The CDR3 DNA is TGTGCCAGCAGTTCACTTAGGAGGCCCGGGACAGGGAAAAACATTCAGTACTTC.

The rearrangement joins TRBV30 to TRBJ1-2; possibly TRBD1 for D (5 bases). The CDR3 runs 13 residues. Trimming shortened V by 0 bases and J by 8 bases, and 13 bases separated the two germline ends. CDR1 is GTSNPN, CDR2 SVGIG, per germline (reference sequence). In DNA, the CDR3 is TGTGCCTGGAGTGTAGTAGGGGCAAGAGGCTACACCTTC. Its translation is CAWSVVGARGYTF.

The gene calls are TRBV7-6 and TRBJ1-5; D is perhaps TRBD1 (5 bases). CDR1 SGHVS and CDR2 FNYEAQ come from the germline V gene. The CDR3 has 14 amino acids. Trimming shortened V by 5 bases and J by 7 bases, and 15 bases separated the two germline ends. The CDR3 is CASSQISGGQPQHF. For the CDR3, the DNA is TGTGCCAGCAGCCAAATTAGCGGGGGGCAGCCCCAGCATTTT.

The V and J genes are TRBV30 and TRBJ1-5; possibly TRBD1 for D (6 bases). Germline V CDR1 and CDR2: GTSNPN, SVGIG (reference sequence). V lost 5 bases to trimming and J lost 4 bases, with 21 bases between them. CDR3 size: 16 residues. The CDR3 nucleotides are TGTGCCTGGGTGCCTCCGGGGGGGCTCCCGAATCAGCCCCAGCATTTT. Translation gives CAWVPPGGLPNQPQHF.

The chain is built from TRBV7-9 and TRBJ1-4; possible D gene TRBD1, 5 bases. The CDR3 spans 14 residues. CDR1 SEHNR and CDR2 FQNEAQ come from the germline V gene (reference sequence). V was pared by 2 bases and J by 3 bases, with 7 bases between. CDR3 protein: CASSLWGANEKLFF. The CDR3 DNA reads TGTGCCAGCAGCTTATGGGGGGCTAATGAAAAACTGTTTTTT. Variable domain in full (rest from reference TRBV7-9 and TRBJ1-4): DTGVSQNPRHKITKRGQNVTFRCDPISEHNRLYWYRQTLGQGPEFLTYFQNEAQLEKSRLLSDRFSAERPKGSFSTLEIQRTEQGDSAMYLCASSLWGANEKLFFGSGTQLSVL.

The chain has TRBV19 and TRBJ1-2; D is perhaps TRBD1 (5 bases). Germline V gene data show CDR1 as LNHDA and CDR2 as SQIVND (reference sequence). V was cut by 6 bases and J by 0 bases, with 11 bases left in between. The CDR3 runs to 14 residues. The CDR3: CASSLQGTNYGYTF. CDR3 bases: TGTGCCAGTAGCCTCCAGGGCACTAACTATGGCTACACCTTC.